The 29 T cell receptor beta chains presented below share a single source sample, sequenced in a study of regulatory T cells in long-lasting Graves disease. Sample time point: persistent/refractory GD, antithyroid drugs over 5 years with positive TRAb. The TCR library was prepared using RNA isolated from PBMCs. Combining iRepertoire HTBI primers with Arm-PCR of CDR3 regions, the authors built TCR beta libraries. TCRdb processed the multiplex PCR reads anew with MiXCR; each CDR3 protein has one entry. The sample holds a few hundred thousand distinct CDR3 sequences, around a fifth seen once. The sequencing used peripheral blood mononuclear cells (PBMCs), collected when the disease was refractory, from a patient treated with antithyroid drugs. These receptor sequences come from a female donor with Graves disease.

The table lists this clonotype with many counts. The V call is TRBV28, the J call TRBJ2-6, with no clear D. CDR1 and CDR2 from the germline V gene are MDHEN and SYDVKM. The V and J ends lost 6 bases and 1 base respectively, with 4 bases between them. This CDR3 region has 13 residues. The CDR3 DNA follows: TGTGCCAGCAGCTTTTCTGGGGCCAACGTCCTGACTTTC. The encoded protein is CASSFSGANVLTF.

CDR3 residues: CSVERPANTEAFF. The CDR3 DNA follows: TGCAGCGTTGAACGCCCAGCGAACACTGAAGCTTTCTTT. The chain joins TRBV29-1 to TRBJ1-1, with unresolved D. V lost 2 bases to trimming and J lost 1 base, with 8 bases between them. In germline, CDR1 is SQVTM, CDR2 ANQGSEA. The CDR3 extends over 13 amino acids.

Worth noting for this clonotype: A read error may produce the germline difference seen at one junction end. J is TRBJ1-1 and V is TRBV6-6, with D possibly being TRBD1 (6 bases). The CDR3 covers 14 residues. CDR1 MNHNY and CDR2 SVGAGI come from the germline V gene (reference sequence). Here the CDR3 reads CASSYSRWDTEALF. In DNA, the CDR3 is TGTGCCAGCAGTTACTCGCGATGGGACACTGAAGCTCTCTTT.

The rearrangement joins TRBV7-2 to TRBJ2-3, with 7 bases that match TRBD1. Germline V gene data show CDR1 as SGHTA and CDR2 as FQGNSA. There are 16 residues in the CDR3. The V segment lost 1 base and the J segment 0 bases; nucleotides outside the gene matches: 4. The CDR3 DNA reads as TGTGCCAGCAGCTTAGGTACAGGGGTGAGCACAGATACGCAGTATTTT. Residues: CASSLGTGVSTDTQYF.

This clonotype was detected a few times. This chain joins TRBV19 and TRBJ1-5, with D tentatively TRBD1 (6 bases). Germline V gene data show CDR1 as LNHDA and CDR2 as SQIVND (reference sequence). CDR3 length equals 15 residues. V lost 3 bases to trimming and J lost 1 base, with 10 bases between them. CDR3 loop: CASSIETGSNQPQHF. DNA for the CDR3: TGTGCCAGTAGTATTGAGACAGGCAGCAATCAGCCCCAGCATTTT.

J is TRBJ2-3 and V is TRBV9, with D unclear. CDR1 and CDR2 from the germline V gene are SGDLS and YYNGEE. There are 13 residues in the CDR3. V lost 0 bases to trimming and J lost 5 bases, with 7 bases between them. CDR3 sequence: CASSVDGVDTQYF. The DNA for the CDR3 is TGTGCCAGCAGCGTAGATGGGGTAGATACGCAGTATTTT. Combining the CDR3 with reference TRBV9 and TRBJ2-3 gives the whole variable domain DSGVTQTPKHLITATGQRVTLRCSPRSGDLSVYWYQQSLDQGLQFLIQYYNGEERAKGNILERFSAQQFPDLHSELNLSSLELGDSALYFCASSVDGVDTQYFGPGTRLTVL.

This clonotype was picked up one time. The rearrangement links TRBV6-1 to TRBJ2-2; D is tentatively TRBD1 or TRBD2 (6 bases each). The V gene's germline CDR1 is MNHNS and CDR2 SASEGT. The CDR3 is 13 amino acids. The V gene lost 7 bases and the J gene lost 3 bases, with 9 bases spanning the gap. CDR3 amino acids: CASNRDYTGELFF. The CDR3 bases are TGTGCCAGCAACAGGGACTACACCGGGGAGCTGTTTTTT.

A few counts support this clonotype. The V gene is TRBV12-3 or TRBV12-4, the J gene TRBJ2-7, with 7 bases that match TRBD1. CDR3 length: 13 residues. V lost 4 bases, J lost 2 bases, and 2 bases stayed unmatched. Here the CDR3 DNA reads TGTGCCAGCAGTTGGGACAGACCCTACGAGCAGTACTTC. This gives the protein CASSWDRPYEQYF.

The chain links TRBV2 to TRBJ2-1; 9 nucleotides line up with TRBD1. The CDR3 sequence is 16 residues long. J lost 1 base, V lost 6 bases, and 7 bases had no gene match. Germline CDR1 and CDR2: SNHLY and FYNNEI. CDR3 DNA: TGTGCCAGCAGGGGTAACAGGGGGCAATCCTACAATGAGCAGTTCTTC. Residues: CASRGNRGQSYNEQFF.

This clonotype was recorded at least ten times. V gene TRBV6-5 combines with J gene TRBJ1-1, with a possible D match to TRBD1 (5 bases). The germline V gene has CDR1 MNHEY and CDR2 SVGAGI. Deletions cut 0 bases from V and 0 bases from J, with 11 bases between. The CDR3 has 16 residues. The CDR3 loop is CASSYSTDFMNTEAFF. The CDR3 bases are TGTGCCAGCAGTTACTCGACAGACTTCATGAACACTGAAGCTTTCTTT.

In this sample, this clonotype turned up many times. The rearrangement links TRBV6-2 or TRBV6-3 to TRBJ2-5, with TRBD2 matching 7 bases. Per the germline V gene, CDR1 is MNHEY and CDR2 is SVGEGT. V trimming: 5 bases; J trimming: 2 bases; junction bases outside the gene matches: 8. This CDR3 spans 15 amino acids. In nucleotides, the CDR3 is TGTGCCAGCAGTCCGAGACTAGCTCGACAAGAGACCCAGTACTTC. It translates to CASSPRLARQETQYF.

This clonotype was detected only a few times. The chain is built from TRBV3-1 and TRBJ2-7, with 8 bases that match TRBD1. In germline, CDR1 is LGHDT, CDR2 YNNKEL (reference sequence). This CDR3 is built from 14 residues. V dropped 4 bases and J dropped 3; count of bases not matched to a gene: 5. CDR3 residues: CASSRGGQGYEQYF. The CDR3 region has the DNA TGTGCCAGCAGCCGGGGCGGACAGGGCTACGAGCAGTACTTC.

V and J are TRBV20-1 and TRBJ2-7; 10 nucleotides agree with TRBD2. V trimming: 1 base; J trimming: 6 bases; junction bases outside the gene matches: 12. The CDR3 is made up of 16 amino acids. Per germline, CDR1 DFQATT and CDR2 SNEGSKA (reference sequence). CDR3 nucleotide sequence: TGCAGTGCTAGAGCAGGGGGGCTAGCGGGAGATCGCGAGCAGTACTTC. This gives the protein CSARAGGLAGDREQYF.

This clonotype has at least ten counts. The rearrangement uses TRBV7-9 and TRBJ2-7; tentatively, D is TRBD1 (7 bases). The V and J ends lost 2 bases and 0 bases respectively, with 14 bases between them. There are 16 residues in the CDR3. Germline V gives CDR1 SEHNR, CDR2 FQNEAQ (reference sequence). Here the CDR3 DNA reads TGTGCCAGCAGCTTATCGGCGGGGACAGACTCCTACGAGCAGTACTTC. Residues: CASSLSAGTDSYEQYF.

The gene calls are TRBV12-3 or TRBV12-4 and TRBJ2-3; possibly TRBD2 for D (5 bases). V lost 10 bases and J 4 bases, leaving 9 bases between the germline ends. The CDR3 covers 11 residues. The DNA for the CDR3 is TGTGCCACCCCGGGATCAGATACGCAGTATTTT. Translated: CATPGSDTQYF.

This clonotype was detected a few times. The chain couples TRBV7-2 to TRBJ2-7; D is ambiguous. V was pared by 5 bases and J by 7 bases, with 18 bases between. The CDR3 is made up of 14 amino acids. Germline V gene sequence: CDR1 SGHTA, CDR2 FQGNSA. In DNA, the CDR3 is TGTGCCAGCAGCCCCGGACGGATTCTCGGTGAGCAGTACTTC. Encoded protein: CASSPGRILGEQYF.

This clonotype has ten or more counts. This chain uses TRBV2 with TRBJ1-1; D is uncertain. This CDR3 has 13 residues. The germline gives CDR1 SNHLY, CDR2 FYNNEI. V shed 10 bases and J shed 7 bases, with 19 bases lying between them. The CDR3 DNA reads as TGTGCCACCTCTCTTGGCCACCTAAGTGAAGCTTTCTTT. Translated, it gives CATSLGHLSEAFF.

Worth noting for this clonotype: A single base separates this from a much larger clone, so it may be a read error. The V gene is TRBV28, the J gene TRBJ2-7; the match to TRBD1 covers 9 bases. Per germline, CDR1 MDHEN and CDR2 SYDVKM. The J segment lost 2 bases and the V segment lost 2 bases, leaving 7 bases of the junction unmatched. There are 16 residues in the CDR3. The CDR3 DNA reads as TGTGCCAGCAGTTTACCTCCACAGGGGGCCACCTACGAGCAGTACTTC. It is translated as CASSLPPQGATYEQYF.

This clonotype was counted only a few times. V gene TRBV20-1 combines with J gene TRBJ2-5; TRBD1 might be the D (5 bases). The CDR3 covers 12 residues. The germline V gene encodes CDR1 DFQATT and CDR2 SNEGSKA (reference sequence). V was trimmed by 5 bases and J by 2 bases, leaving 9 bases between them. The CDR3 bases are TGCAGTGCTTCACAGGTACAAGAGACCCAGTACTTC. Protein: CSASQVQETQYF.

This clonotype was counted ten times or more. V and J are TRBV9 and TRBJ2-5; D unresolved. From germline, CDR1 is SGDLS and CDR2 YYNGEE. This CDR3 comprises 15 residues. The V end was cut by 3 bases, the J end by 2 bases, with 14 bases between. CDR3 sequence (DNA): TGTGCCAGCAGCGATACCCGTACAGCTCAAGAGACCCAGTACTTC. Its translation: CASSDTRTAQETQYF. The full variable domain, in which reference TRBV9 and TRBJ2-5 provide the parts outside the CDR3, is DSGVTQTPKHLITATGQRVTLRCSPRSGDLSVYWYQQSLDQGLQFLIQYYNGEERAKGNILERFSAQQFPDLHSELNLSSLELGDSALYFCASSDTRTAQETQYFGPGTRLLVL.

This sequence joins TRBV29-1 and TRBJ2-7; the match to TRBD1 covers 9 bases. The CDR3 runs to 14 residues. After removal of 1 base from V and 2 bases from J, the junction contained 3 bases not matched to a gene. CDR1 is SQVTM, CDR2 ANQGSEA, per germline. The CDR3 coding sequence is TGCAGCGTTGAAGCACAGGGGGCGACCTACGAGCAGTACTTC. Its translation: CSVEAQGATYEQYF.

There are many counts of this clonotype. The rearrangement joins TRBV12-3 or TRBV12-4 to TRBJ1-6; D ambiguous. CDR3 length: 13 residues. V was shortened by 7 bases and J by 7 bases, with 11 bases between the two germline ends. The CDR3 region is CASNAYSNSPLHF. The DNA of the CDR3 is TGTGCCAGCAACGCGTACAGCAATTCACCCCTCCACTTT.

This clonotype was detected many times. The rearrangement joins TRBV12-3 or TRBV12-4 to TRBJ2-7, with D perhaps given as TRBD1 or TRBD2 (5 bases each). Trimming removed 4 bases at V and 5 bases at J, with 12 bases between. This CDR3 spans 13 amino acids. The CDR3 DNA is TGTGCCAGCAGTTCCGGGACCCTAAACGAGCAGTACTTC. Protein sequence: CASSSGTLNEQYF.

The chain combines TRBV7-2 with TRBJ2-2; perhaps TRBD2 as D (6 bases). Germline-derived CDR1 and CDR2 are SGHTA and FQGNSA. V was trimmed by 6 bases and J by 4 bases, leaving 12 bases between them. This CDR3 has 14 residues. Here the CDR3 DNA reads TGTGCCAGCAGTAATTACGGGGGCACCGGGGAGCTGTTTTTT. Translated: CASSNYGGTGELFF.

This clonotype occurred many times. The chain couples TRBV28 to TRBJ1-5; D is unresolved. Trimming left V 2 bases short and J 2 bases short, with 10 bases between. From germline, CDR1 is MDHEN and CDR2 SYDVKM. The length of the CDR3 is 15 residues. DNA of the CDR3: TGTGCCAGCAGTTTAAGAGGTTTTGGCAATCAGCCCCAGCATTTT. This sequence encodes CASSLRGFGNQPQHF.

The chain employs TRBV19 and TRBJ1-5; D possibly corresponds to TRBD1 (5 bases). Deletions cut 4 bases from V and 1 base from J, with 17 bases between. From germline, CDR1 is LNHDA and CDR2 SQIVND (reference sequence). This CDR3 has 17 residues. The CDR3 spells CASSTLFQGISNQPQHF. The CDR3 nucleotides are TGTGCCAGTAGTACTTTATTTCAGGGTATAAGCAATCAGCCCCAGCATTTT.

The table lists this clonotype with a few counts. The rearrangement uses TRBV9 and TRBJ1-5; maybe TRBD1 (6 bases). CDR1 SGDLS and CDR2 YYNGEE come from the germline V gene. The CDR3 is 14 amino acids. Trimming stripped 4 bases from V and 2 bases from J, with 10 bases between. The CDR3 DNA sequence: TGTGCCAGCAGCATGTCAGGGGGCAATCAGCCCCAGCATTTT. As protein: CASSMSGGNQPQHF.

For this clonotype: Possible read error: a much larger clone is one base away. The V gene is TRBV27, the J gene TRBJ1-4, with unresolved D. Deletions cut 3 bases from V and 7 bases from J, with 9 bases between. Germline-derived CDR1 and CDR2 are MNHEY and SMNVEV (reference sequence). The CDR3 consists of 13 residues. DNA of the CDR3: TGTGCCAGCAGTTTCTCTCCAGTTGAAAAACTGTTTTTT. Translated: CASSFSPVEKLFF.

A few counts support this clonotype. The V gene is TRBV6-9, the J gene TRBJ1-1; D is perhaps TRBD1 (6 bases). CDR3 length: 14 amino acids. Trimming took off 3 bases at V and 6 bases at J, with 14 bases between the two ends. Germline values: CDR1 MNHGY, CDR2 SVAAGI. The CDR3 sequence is CASSYRGPNAEAFF. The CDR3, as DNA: TGTGCCAGCAGTTACAGGGGACCCAACGCTGAAGCTTTCTTT.